Each of the 28 T cell receptor beta chains below was sequenced from the same sample in a study of blood T cell repertoires in COVID-19. Libraries were prepared by immunoSEQ multiplex PCR; TCRdb keeps only in-frame clonotypes and omits some of them. Of fewer than 250,000 clones listed, 75% to 85% are singletons. Sequencing was done on a sample of PBMCs or T cells enriched from blood (not recorded which). The receptors stem from a woman between 35 and 50 years old with acute COVID-19.

The chain combines TRBV19 with TRBJ1-1; D is possibly TRBD1 (6 bases). V shed 3 bases and J shed 4 bases, with 12 bases lying between them. The CDR3 covers 14 residues. Looked up from germline, CDR1 is LNHDA and CDR2 is SQIVND (reference sequence). In DNA form, the CDR3 reads TGTGCCAGTAGTATTGGGTTGGGGGCCACTGAAGCTTTCTTT. Amino acid sequence: CASSIGLGATEAFF.

The chain combines TRBV7-2 with TRBJ2-3; D might be TRBD2 (5 bases). The CDR3 runs 14 residues. CDR1 is SGHTA, CDR2 FQGNSA, per germline. V was pared by 2 bases and J by 4 bases, with 10 bases between. The CDR3, as DNA: TGTGCCAGCAGCTTATCGGGGTCCGCAGATACGCAGTATTTT. Translating it yields CASSLSGSADTQYF.

This rearrangement joins TRBV29-1 to TRBJ1-1, with 7 bases lining up with TRBD1. CDR1 and CDR2 from the germline V gene are SQVTM and ANQGSEA. The V gene end was trimmed by 4 bases and the J gene end by 1 base; junction bases not matched to a gene: 3. The CDR3 is 13 amino acids. The CDR3 bases are TGCAGCGTTGTAGGGACAGCGAACACTGAAGCTTTCTTT. It specifies CSVVGTANTEAFF.

CDR3 bases: TGTGCCAGCAGCTACAGCGGGGGCGGGGACACCGGGGAGCTGTTTTTT. It specifies CASSYSGGGDTGELFF. V gene TRBV7-3 combines with J gene TRBJ2-2; 8 bases align to TRBD2. Germline CDR1 and CDR2: SGHTA and FQGTGA. This CDR3 contains 16 residues. Trimming at V came to 4 bases and at J to 3 bases, leaving 7 bases not matched to a gene.

The chain recombines TRBV28 with TRBJ1-2; maybe TRBD1 (6 bases). The CDR3 contains 12 residues. Germline values: CDR1 MDHEN, CDR2 SYDVKM. V lost 3 bases, J lost 7 bases, and 9 bases lay in between. CDR3 region: CASSLNRVGYTF. CDR3 bases: TGTGCCAGCAGTTTGAACAGGGTTGGCTACACCTTC.

This chain links TRBV5-5 with TRBJ1-1; D is unresolved. This CDR3 is built from 14 residues. Trimming stripped 0 bases from V and 4 bases from J, with 10 bases between. Germline values: CDR1 SGHKS, CDR2 YYEKEE (reference sequence). The CDR3 loop is CASSLGVGGTEAFF. CDR3 DNA sequence: TGTGCCAGCAGCTTGGGTGTGGGAGGCACTGAAGCTTTCTTT.

The V and J genes are TRBV4-1 and TRBJ1-5; D is uncertain. The ends were cut back, 0 bases at V and 6 bases at J, with 15 bases in the middle. The CDR3 consists of 16 residues. The V gene's germline CDR1 is MGHRA and CDR2 YSYEKL. CDR3 sequence: CASSQDSGRLGQPQHF. The DNA of the CDR3 is TGCGCCAGCAGCCAAGATAGTGGCAGGTTAGGTCAGCCCCAGCATTTT.

This chain links TRBV30 with TRBJ1-4; D gene ambiguous. CDR1 is GTSNPN, CDR2 SVGIG, per germline (reference sequence). The V end lost 5 bases, the J end lost 1 base, and 2 bases lay between the germline ends. CDR3 length: 11 amino acids. The CDR3 nucleotides are TGTGCCTGGCAAACTAATGAAAAACTGTTTTTT. Residues: CAWQTNEKLFF.

V usage is TRBV24-1 and J usage is TRBJ2-2; the match to TRBD2 covers 10 bases. Germline V gene sequence: CDR1 KGHDR, CDR2 SFDVKD. V trimming: 5 bases; J trimming: 0 bases; junction bases outside the gene matches: 5. The CDR3 loop spans 17 amino acids. DNA for the CDR3: TGTGCCACCAGTGTTAATAGCGGGAGGACGAACACCGGGGAGCTGTTTTTT. Residues: CATSVNSGRTNTGELFF.

V usage is TRBV27 and J usage is TRBJ1-6; 9 bases match TRBD1. Trimming removed 0 bases from V and 7 bases from J; junction bases left unmatched: 10. The CDR3 covers 18 residues. Germline V CDR1 and CDR2: MNHEY, SMNVEV (reference sequence). The CDR3 DNA reads TGTGCCAGCAGTTTATCGCCCAGGGGGGGACAGGGAAATTCACCCCTCCACTTT. Protein sequence: CASSLSPRGGQGNSPLHF.

The CDR3 sequence is CASSDYPQGGDTF. CDR3 sequence (DNA): TGTGCCAGCAGCGACTATCCACAGGGTGGGGACACCTTC. V and J are TRBV6-5 and TRBJ1-2; perhaps TRBD1 as D (6 bases). From germline, CDR1 is MNHEY and CDR2 SVGAGI. The CDR3 is made up of 13 amino acids. The V end was cut by 6 bases, the J end by 12 bases, with 20 bases between.

The chain couples TRBV25-1 to TRBJ2-7; no definite D call. V was trimmed by 3 bases and J by 5 bases, leaving 5 bases between them. The CDR3 is 11 amino acids. From germline, CDR1 is MGHDK and CDR2 SYGVNS. CDR3 sequence reads: CASSDADEQYF. In DNA, the CDR3 is TGTGCCAGCAGTGATGCGGACGAGCAGTACTTC.

Only one count was recorded for this clone. The chain recombines TRBV27 with TRBJ1-2; D is possibly TRBD1 (6 bases). The CDR3 covers 14 residues. The V end was cut by 6 bases, the J end by 8 bases, with 19 bases between. Germline CDR1 and CDR2: MNHEY and SMNVEV (reference sequence). The CDR3 DNA sequence: TGTGCCAGCAGCGAATCCGGGACACGAGAAGGCTACACCTTC. Encoded protein: CASSESGTREGYTF.

CDR3 sequence: CASSYRDRSNSPLHF. The CDR3 DNA reads as TGTGCCAGCAGTTACCGGGACAGGAGCAATTCACCCCTCCACTTT. The rearrangement joins TRBV6-5 to TRBJ1-6; TRBD1 agrees at 8 bases. The CDR3 has 15 amino acids. In germline, CDR1 is MNHEY, CDR2 SVGAGI. After removal of 2 bases from V and 7 bases from J, the junction contained 4 bases not matched to a gene.

This chain connects TRBV29-1 to TRBJ2-7; tentative D call: TRBD1 (6 bases). Germline V gives CDR1 SQVTM, CDR2 ANQGSEA. The V end lost 6 bases, the J end lost 6 bases, and 15 bases lay between the germline ends. CDR3 length equals 12 residues. The CDR3 region is CSVSGGRTEQYF. CDR3 bases: TGCAGCGTCTCTGGGGGCAGGACCGAGCAGTACTTC.

The chain is built from TRBV18 and TRBJ1-6, with 10 bases that match TRBD1. This CDR3 comprises 12 residues. V dropped 4 bases and J dropped 18; count of bases not matched to a gene: 6. Germline CDR1 reads KGHSH; CDR2 reads LQKENI. The CDR3 loop is CASSLDRGLNHF. The CDR3 bases are TGTGCCAGCTCACTTGACAGGGGGCTGAACCACTTT.

The chain has TRBV5-1 and TRBJ1-4, with TRBD1 as a possible D gene (6 bases). CDR1 is SGHRS and CDR2 is YFSETQ in the germline V gene. The V and J ends lost 5 bases and 7 bases respectively, with 12 bases between them. There are 13 residues in the CDR3. CDR3 sequence (DNA): TGCGCCAGCAGTCCAGGGGAGGGTGAAAAACTGTTTTTT. Translation: CASSPGEGEKLFF.

This chain connects TRBV15 to TRBJ1-2, with 8 bases that match TRBD1. In germline, CDR1 is LNHNV, CDR2 YYDKDF (reference sequence). With 3 bases clipped from V and 2 bases from J, the junction kept 2 bases outside the gene matches. The CDR3 runs to 14 residues. The CDR3 sequence is CATSRTGENYGYTF. In DNA, the CDR3 is TGTGCCACCAGCAGGACAGGGGAGAACTATGGCTACACCTTC.

This clone occurred once. The chain combines TRBV10-3 with TRBJ2-5; D is possibly TRBD1 (6 bases). Germline values: CDR1 ENHRY, CDR2 SYGVKD. This CDR3 spans 13 amino acids. V gave up 4 bases and J gave up 3 bases, with 9 bases separating them. CDR3 region: CAISAYREETQYF. The CDR3 nucleotides are TGTGCCATCAGTGCATACAGGGAAGAGACCCAGTACTTC.

This clone is a singleton in its sample. The rearrangement uses TRBV10-2 and TRBJ1-3; D not resolved. The ends were cut back, 0 bases at V and 0 bases at J, with 9 bases in the middle. CDR3 size: 16 residues. CDR1 is WSHSY, CDR2 SAAADI, per germline. The chain's CDR3 is CASSESKRSSGNTIYF. DNA for the CDR3: TGCGCCAGCAGTGAGTCTAAGAGGTCCTCTGGAAACACCATATATTTT.

This clone came up many times. The chain carries TRBV6-5 and TRBJ1-2; weak D call: TRBD1 (5 bases). Trimming cost V 7 bases and J 0 bases, with 12 bases left between them. Germline V gene data show CDR1 as MNHEY and CDR2 as SVGAGI. The CDR3 has 14 amino acids. The CDR3 coding sequence is TGTGCCAGCACCGGGCGGGGGGCTAACTATGGCTACACCTTC. This gives the protein CASTGRGANYGYTF.

This chain joins TRBV30 and TRBJ1-1; perhaps TRBD1 as D (5 bases). There are 12 residues in the CDR3. Germline CDR1 GTSNPN, CDR2 SVGIG (reference sequence). Trimming cost V 8 bases and J 5 bases, with 15 bases left between them. CDR3 amino acids: CARTTGETEAFF. DNA for the CDR3: TGTGCCCGAACGACGGGGGAGACTGAAGCTTTCTTT.

This clone was seen more than once but under ten times. The chain links TRBV5-4 to TRBJ2-3; TRBD1 agrees at 7 bases. Germline CDR1 is SGHNT and CDR2 is YYREEE (reference sequence). The length of the CDR3 is 12 residues. Trimming cost V 5 bases and J 9 bases; bases outside gene matches: 6. CDR3 in amino acids: CASSFDRDTQYF. The CDR3 DNA is TGTGCCAGCAGTTTTGACAGGGACACGCAGTATTTT. The complete variable domain, with remaining parts taken from reference TRBV5-4 and TRBJ2-3, reads ETGVTQSPTHLIKTRGQQVTLRCSSQSGHNTVSWYQQALGQGPQFIFQYYREEENGRGNFPPRFSGLQFPNYSSELNVNALELDDSALYLCASSFDRDTQYFGPGTRLTVL.

V and J are TRBV30 and TRBJ1-1, with unresolved D. V shed 3 bases and J shed 1 base, with 3 bases lying between them. Germline CDR1 GTSNPN, CDR2 SVGIG (reference sequence). The CDR3 spans 11 residues. The CDR3 DNA reads TGTGCCTGGAGGCGGAACACTGAAGCTTTCTTT. Its translation: CAWRRNTEAFF.

This chain links TRBV20-1 with TRBJ1-6; 8 positions agree with TRBD1. The ends lost 3 bases at V and 10 bases at J; junction bases unmatched: 8. The CDR3 spans 14 residues. Looked up from germline, CDR1 is DFQATT and CDR2 is SNEGSKA (reference sequence). The CDR3 region is CSASEGQGASPLHF. CDR3 DNA sequence: TGCAGTGCTAGTGAGGGGCAGGGGGCCTCACCCCTCCACTTT.

The chain uses TRBV27 and TRBJ1-5; 7 nucleotides line up with TRBD1. CDR1 and CDR2 from the germline V gene are MNHEY and SMNVEV (reference sequence). V lost 3 bases and J lost 1; bases outside the gene matches: 3. There are 15 residues in the CDR3. This chain's CDR3 is CASSFATGSNQPQHF. The CDR3 DNA follows: TGTGCCAGCAGTTTCGCGACAGGGAGCAATCAGCCCCAGCATTTT.

This chain uses TRBV15 with TRBJ1-2; 8 bases agree with TRBD1. The junction had 7 bases not matched to a gene; V was cut back by 6 bases and J by 1 base. The CDR3 runs 15 residues. Per the germline V gene, CDR1 is LNHNV and CDR2 is YYDKDF (reference sequence). The CDR3 region is CATSTGTGFNYGYTF. The DNA of the CDR3 is TGTGCCACCAGTACCGGGACAGGCTTTAACTATGGCTACACCTTC.

CDR3 region: CASSQATGASYGYTF. The CDR3 DNA reads as TGCGCCAGCAGCCAAGCAACCGGTGCCTCATATGGCTACACCTTC. This chain joins TRBV4-1 and TRBJ1-2; no clear D. This CDR3 is built from 15 residues. CDR1 and CDR2 (germline): MGHRA, YSYEKL. The ends were cut back, 1 base at V and 5 bases at J, with 14 bases in the middle.